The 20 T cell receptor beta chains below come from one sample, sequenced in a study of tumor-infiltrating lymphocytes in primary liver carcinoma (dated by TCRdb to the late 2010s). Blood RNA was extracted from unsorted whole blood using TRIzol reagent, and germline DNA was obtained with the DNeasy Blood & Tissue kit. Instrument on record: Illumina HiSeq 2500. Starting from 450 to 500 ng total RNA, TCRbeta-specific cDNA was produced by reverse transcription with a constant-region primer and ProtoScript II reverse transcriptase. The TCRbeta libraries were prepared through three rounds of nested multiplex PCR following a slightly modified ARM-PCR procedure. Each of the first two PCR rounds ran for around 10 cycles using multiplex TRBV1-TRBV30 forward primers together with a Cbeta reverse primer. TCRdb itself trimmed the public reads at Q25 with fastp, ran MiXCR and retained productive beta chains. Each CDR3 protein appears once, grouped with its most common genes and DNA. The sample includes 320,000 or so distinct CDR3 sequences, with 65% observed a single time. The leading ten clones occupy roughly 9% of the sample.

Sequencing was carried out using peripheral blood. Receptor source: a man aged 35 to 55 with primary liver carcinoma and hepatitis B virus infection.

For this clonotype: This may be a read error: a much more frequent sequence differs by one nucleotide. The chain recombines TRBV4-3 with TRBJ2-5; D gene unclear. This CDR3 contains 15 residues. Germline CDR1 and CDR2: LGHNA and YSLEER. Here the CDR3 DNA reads TGCACCAGCAGCCAAGTGGCGGTGGTCCGAGAGACCCAGTACTTC. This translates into CTSSQVAVVRETQYF.

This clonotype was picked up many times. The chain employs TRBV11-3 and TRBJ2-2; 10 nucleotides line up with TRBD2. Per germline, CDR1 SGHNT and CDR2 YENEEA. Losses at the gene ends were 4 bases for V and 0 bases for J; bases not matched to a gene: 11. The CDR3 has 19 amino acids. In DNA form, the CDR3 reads TGTGCCAGCAGCTCCCCCGAAGTAGCGGGAGGACCGAACACCGGGGAGCTGTTTTTT. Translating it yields CASSSPEVAGGPNTGELFF.

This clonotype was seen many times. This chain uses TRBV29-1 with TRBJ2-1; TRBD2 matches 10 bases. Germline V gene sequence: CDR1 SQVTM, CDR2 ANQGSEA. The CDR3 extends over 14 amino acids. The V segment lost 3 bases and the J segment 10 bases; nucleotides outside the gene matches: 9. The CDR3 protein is CSVDGTSVVQEQFF. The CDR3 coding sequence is TGCAGCGTTGACGGGACTAGCGTCGTCCAAGAGCAGTTCTTC.

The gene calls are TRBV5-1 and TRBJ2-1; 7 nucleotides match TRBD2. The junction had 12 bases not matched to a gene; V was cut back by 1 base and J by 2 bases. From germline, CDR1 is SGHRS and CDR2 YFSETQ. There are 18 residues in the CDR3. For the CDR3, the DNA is TGCGCCAGCAGCTTGTACCGGACTAGTTGGAGGGCCTACAATGAGCAGTTCTTC. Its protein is CASSLYRTSWRAYNEQFF.

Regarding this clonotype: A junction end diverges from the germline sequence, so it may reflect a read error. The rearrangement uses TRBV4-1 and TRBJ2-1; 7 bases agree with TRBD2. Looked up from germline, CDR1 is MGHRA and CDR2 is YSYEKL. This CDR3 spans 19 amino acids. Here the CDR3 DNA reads TGCGCCAGCAGCCAAGACCGAGGAGGGAGGGCCAAGGTTCGCAATGGGCAGTTCTTC. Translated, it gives CASSQDRGGRAKVRNGQFF.

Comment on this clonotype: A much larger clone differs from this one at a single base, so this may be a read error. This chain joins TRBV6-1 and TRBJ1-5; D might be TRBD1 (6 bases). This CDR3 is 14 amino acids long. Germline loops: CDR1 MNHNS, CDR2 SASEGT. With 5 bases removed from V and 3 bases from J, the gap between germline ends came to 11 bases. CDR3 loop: CASSKQGHNQPQHF. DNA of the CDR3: TGTGCCAGCAGTAAACAGGGACACAATCAGCCCCAGCATTTT.

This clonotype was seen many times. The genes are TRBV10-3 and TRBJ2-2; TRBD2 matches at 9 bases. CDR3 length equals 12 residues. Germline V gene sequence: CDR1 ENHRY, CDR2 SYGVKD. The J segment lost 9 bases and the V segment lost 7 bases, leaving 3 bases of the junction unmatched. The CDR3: CAITAGGRELFF. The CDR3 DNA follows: TGTGCCATCACAGCGGGAGGACGGGAGCTGTTTTTT.

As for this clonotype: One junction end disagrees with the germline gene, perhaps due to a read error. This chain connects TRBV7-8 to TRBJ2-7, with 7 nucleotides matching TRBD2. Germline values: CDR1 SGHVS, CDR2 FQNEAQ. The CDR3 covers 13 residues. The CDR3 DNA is TGTGACAGCAGCTTTACTAGCGCCTACGGGCAGTACTTC. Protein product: CDSSFTSAYGQYF.

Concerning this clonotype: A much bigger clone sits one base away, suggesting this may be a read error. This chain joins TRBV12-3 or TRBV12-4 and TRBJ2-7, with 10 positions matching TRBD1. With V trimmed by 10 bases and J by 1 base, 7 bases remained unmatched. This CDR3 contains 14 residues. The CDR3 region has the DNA TGTGCCACCAGAACGGGACAGGGGTCCTACGAGCAGTACTTC. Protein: CATRTGQGSYEQYF.

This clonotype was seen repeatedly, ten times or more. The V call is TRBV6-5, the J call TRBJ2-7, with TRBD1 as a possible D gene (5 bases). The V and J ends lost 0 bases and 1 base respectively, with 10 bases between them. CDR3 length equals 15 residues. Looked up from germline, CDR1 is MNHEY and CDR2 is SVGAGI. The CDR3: CASSYSGQGSYEQYF. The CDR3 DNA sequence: TGTGCCAGCAGTTACTCTGGACAAGGGTCCTACGAGCAGTACTTC.

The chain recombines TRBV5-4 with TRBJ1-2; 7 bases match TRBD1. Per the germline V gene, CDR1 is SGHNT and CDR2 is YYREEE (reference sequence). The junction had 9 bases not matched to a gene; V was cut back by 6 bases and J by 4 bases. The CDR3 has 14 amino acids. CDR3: CASTLAGTVYGYTF. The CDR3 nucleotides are TGTGCCAGCACCCTTGCCGGGACAGTCTATGGCTACACCTTC.

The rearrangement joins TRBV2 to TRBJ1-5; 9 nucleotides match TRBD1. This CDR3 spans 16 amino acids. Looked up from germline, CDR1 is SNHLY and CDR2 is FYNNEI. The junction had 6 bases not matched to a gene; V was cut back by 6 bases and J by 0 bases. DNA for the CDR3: TGTGCCAGCAGCCGAGGGGACAGGGTTAGCAATCAGCCCCAGCATTTT. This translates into CASSRGDRVSNQPQHF.

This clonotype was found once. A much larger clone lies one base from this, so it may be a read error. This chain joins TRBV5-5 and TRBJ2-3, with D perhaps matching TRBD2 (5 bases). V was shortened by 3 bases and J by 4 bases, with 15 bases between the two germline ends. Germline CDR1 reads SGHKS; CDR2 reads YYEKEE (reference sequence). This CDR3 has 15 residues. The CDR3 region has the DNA TGTGCCAGCAGCTCCAGTAACGAGGGCTCAGATACGCAGTATTTT. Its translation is CASSSSNEGSDTQYF.

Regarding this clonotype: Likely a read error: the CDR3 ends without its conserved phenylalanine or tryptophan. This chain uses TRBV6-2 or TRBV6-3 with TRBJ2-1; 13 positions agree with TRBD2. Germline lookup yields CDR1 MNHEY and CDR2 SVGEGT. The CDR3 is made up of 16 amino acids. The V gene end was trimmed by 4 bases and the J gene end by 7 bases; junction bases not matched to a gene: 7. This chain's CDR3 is CASSSRTSGRVNEQFL. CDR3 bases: TGTGCCAGCAGTTCCCGGACTAGCGGGAGAGTGAATGAGCAGTTCTTA.

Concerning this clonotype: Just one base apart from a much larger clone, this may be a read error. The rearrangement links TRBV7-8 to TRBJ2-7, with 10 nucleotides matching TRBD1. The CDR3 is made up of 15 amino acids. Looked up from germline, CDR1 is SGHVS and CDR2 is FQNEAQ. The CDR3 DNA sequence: TGTGCCAGCAGCTTAGGGGGACAGGGGAACTACGAGCGGTACTTC. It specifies CASSLGGQGNYERYF.

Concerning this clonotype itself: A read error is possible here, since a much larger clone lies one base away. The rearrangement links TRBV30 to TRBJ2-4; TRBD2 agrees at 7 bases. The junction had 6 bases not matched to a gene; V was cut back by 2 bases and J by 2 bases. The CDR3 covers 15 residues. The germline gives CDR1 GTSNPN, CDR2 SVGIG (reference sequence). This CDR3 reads CAWSYRGVTKNIQYF. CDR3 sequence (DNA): TGTGCCTGGAGTTACCGGGGGGTAACCAAAAACATTCAGTACTTC.

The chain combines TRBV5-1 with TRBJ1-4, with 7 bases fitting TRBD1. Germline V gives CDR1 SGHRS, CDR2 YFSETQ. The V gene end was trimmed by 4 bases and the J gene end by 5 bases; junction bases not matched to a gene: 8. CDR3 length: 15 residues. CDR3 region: CASSPTGMQNEKLFF. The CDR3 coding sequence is TGCGCCAGCAGCCCGACAGGGATGCAAAATGAAAAACTGTTTTTT. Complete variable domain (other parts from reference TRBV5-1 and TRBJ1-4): KAGVTQTPRYLIKTRGQQVTLSCSPISGHRSVSWYQQTPGQGLQFLFEYFSETQRNKGNFPGRFSGRQFSNSRSEMNVSTLELGDSALYLCASSPTGMQNEKLFFGSGTQLSVL.

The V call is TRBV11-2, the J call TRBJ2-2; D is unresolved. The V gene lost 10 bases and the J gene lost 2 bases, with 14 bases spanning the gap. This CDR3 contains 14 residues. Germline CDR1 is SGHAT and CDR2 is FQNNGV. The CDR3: CANSAEANTGELFF. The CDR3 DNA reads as TGTGCCAATTCGGCTGAGGCAAACACCGGGGAGCTGTTTTTT.

CDR3 loop: CASSDRTGGGSPLHF. The CDR3 DNA is TGTGCCAGCAGCGATCGGACAGGGGGCGGTTCGCCGCTCCACTTT. This chain connects TRBV6-2 or TRBV6-3 to TRBJ1-6; 11 positions match TRBD1. Per the germline V gene, CDR1 is MNHEY and CDR2 is SVGEGT. V shed 6 bases, J shed 16 bases, and the junction held 14 bases outside the gene matches. The CDR3 has 15 amino acids.

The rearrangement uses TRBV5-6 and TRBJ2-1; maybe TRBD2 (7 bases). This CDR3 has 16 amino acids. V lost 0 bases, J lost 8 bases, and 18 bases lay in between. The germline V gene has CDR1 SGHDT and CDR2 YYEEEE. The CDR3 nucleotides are TGTGCCAGCAGCTTGGAGGCGAGGGGGAGGGGTGATGAGCAGTTCTTC. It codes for CASSLEARGRGDEQFF.